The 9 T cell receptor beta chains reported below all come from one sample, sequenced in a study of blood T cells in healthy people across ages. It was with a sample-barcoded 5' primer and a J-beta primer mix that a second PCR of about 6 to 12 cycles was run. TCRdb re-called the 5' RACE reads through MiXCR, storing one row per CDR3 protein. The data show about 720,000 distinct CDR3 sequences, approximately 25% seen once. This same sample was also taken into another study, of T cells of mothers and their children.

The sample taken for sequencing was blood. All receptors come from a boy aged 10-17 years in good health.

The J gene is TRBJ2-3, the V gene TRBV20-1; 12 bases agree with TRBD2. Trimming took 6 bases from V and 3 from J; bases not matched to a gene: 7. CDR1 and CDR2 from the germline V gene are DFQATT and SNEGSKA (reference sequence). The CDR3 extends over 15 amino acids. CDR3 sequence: CSAPGLAGWTDTQYF. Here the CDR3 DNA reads TGCAGTGCCCCCGGACTAGCGGGATGGACAGATACGCAGTATTTT.

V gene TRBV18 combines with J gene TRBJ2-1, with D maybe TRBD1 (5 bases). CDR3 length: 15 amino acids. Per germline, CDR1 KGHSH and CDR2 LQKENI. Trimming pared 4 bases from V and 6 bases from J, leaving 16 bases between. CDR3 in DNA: TGTGCCAGCTCACTAGACAAGGGGATGGTCAATGAGCAGTTCTTC. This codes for CASSLDKGMVNEQFF.

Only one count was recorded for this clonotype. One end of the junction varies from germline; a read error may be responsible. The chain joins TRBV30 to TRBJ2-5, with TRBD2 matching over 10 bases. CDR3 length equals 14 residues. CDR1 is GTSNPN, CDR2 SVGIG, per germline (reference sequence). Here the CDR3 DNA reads TGTGCCTGGATAGCGGGGGGACGCCAAGAGACCCAGCACTTC. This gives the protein CAWIAGGRQETQHF.

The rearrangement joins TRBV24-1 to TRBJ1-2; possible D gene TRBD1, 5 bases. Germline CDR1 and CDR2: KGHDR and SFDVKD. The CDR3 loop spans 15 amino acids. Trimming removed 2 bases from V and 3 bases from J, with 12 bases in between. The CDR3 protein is CATSDSGPVHYGYTF. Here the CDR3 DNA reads TGTGCCACCAGTGATTCGGGACCCGTACACTATGGCTACACCTTC.

The CDR3 bases are TGCGCCAGCAGCCACGCATACCGGGACAGGGGAGAGACCCAGTACTTC. This sequence encodes CASSHAYRDRGETQYF. This chain connects TRBV4-1 to TRBJ2-5, with 10 nucleotides matching TRBD1. Germline V gene sequence: CDR1 MGHRA, CDR2 YSYEKL. The CDR3 loop spans 16 amino acids. With 3 bases clipped from V and 4 bases from J, the junction kept 8 bases outside the gene matches.

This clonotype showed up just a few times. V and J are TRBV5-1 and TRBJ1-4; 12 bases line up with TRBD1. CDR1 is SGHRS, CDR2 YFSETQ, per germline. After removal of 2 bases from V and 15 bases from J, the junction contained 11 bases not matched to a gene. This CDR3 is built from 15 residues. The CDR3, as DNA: TGCGCCAGCAGCTTTACCCCGGGACAGGGGGCGTTTTTGTTTTTT. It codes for CASSFTPGQGAFLFF.

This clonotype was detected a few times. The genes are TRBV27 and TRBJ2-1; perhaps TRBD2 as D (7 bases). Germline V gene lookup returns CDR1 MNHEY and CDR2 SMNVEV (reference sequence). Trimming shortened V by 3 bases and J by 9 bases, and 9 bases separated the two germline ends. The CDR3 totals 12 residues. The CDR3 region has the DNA TGTGCCAGCAGTTTTAGGGGGGGTGAGCAGTTCTTC. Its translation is CASSFRGGEQFF.

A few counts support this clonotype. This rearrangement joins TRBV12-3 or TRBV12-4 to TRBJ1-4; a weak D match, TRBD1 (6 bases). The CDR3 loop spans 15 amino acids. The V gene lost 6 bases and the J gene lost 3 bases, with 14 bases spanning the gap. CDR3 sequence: CASSTNRAANEKLFF. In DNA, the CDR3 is TGTGCCAGCAGCACCAACAGGGCGGCTAATGAAAAACTGTTTTTT.

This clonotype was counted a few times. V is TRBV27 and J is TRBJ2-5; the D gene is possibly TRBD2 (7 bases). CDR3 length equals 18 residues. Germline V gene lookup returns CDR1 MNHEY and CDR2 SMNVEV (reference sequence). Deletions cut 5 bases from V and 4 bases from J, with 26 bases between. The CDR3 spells CASSLLRQAAGDVETQYF. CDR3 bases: TGTGCCAGCAGTCTACTGCGACAGGCCGCGGGGGATGTAGAGACCCAGTACTTC.